This is a list of T cell receptor beta chains from one sample in a study of blood T cell repertoires in COVID-19. TCRdb's table, derived via immunoSEQ multiplex PCR, lists solely in-frame clones and lacks some. This sample yields approximately 110,000 clones, of which about 88% are seen a single time; over 1.2% belongs to the top ten. Sequencing used peripheral blood. The receptors stem from a man aged 40-49 years with acute or convalescent COVID-19. Each CDR3 is given with its conserved first and last residue. A D gene is named only where the DNA matches it firmly. Clone size is given for some rows only: seen once, a few or many times, or a class if the clone is expanded.

TRBJ1-5	-	TRBV2	-	TGTGCCAGCAGGGGCAGCGGTCAGCCCCAGCATTTT	CASRGSGQPQHF
TRBJ2-3	TRBD2	TRBV6-5	-	TGTGCCAGCAGTCCCGAGGGACTAGCGACAGATACGCAGTATTTT	CASSPEGLATDTQYF
TRBJ2-1	TRBD2	TRBV4-3	-	TGCGCCAGCAGCGTAGCGGGGACGAGAGTTAACAATGAGCAGTTCTTC	CASSVAGTRVNNEQFF
TRBJ2-5	-	TRBV29-1	-	TGCAGCGTTCAAGGACAGCTCGGGGAGACCCAGTACTTC	CSVQGQLGETQYF
TRBJ2-3	TRBD2	TRBV5-1	once	TGCGCCAGCAGCTCTTCGAGCGGGAATCCCACAGATACGCAGTATTTT	CASSSSSGNPTDTQYF
TRBJ1-1	-	TRBV11-1	few	TGTGCCAGCAGCTTATCTCTTATGAACACTGAAGCTTTCTTT	CASSLSLMNTEAFF
TRBJ2-3	TRBD2	TRBV3-1/TRBV3-2	-	TGTGCCAGCAGCCAAGTCAGCGGGGGCCGCACAGATACGCAGTATTTT	CASSQVSGGRTDTQYF
TRBJ1-4	-	TRBV6-5	-	TGTGCCAGCGCCCTAAGAATTAATGAAAAACTGTTTTTT	CASALRINEKLFF
TRBJ1-2	-	TRBV4-1	-	TGCGCCAGCAGCCAAACGCGACAGCCCCTCTATGGCTACACCTTC	CASSQTRQPLYGYTF
TRBJ1-2	TRBD1	TRBV19	-	TGTGCCAGTAGTAAATGGACAGGGGGCTATGGCTACACCTTC	CASSKWTGGYGYTF
TRBJ1-6	TRBD1	TRBV2	once	TGTGCCAGCAGTGATCCCGGGGGACAGGGGTTTTCACCCCTCCACTTT	CASSDPGGQGFSPLHF